This TCR beta chain was captured in a study of blood T cell repertoires in COVID-19. Across the whole study: Acute and convalescent COVID-19 specimens originated in the United States, Italy and Spain. From T cells, B-cell-depleted T cells, or PBMCs came the material, which was cDNA or gDNA.

Measured with immunoSEQ multiplex PCR; TCRdb has only the in-frame clones, and not every one. Of approximately 230,000 clones in the sample, about 80% were seen once. Trimming shortened V by 6 bases and J by 7 bases, and 13 bases separated the two germline ends. This CDR3 is 14 amino acids long. Germline lookup yields CDR1 LGHDT and CDR2 YNNKEL (reference sequence). In terms of age and location, participants ranged from roughly 18 to 100 years and lived in fewer than 30 US areas. Cohort allocation depended upon clinical history that participants reported. The sample was PBMCs or T cells enriched from blood (not recorded which). The sequence was collected from a man aged 40-50 years who had recovered from COVID-19. The chain combines TRBV3-1 (or the pseudogene TRBV3-2) with TRBJ1-6; tentative D call: TRBD1 (6 bases). The CDR3: CASSFRGENSPLHF. In nucleotides, the CDR3 is TGTGCCAGCAGTTTCAGGGGAGAGAATTCACCCCTCCACTTT.